This T cell receptor beta chain was obtained from a study of shared clonotypes between healthy human individuals. The overall study: Donor composition was two women and three men, aged 18 to 49.

Study-wide results and caveats: Sampling was confined to blood; repertoires within tissues likely differ. Large depth notwithstanding, sorted-subset sequencing proved incomplete by rarefaction. Generation probabilities were higher for clonotypes shared across all four sorted-subset donors than for unshared ones.

TCRdb keeps only in-frame clones here, not all; method: immunoSEQ multiplex PCR. The table includes 550,000 to 700,000 clones, around 73% detected once. Turning to this clone: The antigen is unknown.

The sequence came from a young woman in good health. The sample comprised memory CD4+ T cells sorted from blood. The subset is: CD45RA-negative fraction.

The chain's CDR3 is CASSMGQVTYGYTF. The DNA of the CDR3 is TGTGCCAGTAGTATGGGACAGGTGACATATGGCTACACCTTC. The chain joins TRBV19 to TRBJ1-2; 8 nucleotides align to TRBD1. The germline CDR1 and CDR2 sequences are LNHDA and SQIVND (reference sequence). The CDR3 has 14 amino acids. With V trimmed by 3 bases and J by 5 bases, 5 bases remained unmatched.